The rows below give T cell receptor beta chains drawn from one sample of a study of shared clonotypes between healthy human individuals. The method was immunoSEQ multiplex PCR; TCRdb's version includes in-frame clones alone and lacks a portion of them. The sample lists 600,000 to 800,000 clones, about two thirds occurring once. Sequencing used memory CD4+ T cells sorted from blood. The source of these receptors is a woman between 25 and 40 years old in good health. The CDR3 runs from the conserved cysteine through the conserved F or W. Each record gives: J gene, clone size, V gene, D gene, CDR3 DNA, CDR3 protein. D genes are given only for firm matches. Size is stated for part of the rows, as once, few or many counts, or as a class when the clone is expanded.

J gene: TRBJ2-7
clone size: -
V gene: TRBV30
D gene: TRBD1
CDR3 DNA: TGTGCCTGGAGTGTTCGACAGGGGAGTTACGAGCAGTACTTC
CDR3 protein: CAWSVRQGSYEQYF

J gene: TRBJ2-7
clone size: -
V gene: TRBV7-8
D gene: TRBD2
CDR3 DNA: TGTGCCAGCAGCTTAGGGAGTTCGGGACTAGCGGGGAAAAGGTACTTC
CDR3 protein: CASSLGSSGLAGKRYF

J gene: TRBJ2-7
clone size: -
V gene: TRBV10-3
D gene: -
CDR3 DNA: TGTGCCATCAGTGGGAGGGGACAGCCTATCGAGCAGTACTTC
CDR3 protein: CAISGRGQPIEQYF

J gene: TRBJ2-7
clone size: many
V gene: TRBV29-1
D gene: TRBD1
CDR3 DNA: TGCAGCGTAGCCGGGACAGCTAGCTCCTACGAGCAGTACTTC
CDR3 protein: CSVAGTASSYEQYF

J gene: TRBJ2-1
clone size: -
V gene: TRBV5-1
D gene: TRBD2
CDR3 DNA: TGCGCCAGCAGCTTGATGTCTAGCGGGAGCAATGAGCAGTTCTTC
CDR3 protein: CASSLMSSGSNEQFF

J gene: TRBJ1-5
clone size: -
V gene: TRBV5-6
D gene: -
CDR3 DNA: TGTGCCAGCAGCTTCAAGAATAGCAATCAGCCCCAGCATTTT
CDR3 protein: CASSFKNSNQPQHF

J gene: TRBJ1-4
clone size: many
V gene: TRBV14
D gene: -
CDR3 DNA: TGTGCCAGCAGCCCCGGTAGGAGGGATGAAAAACTGTTTTTT
CDR3 protein: CASSPGRRDEKLFF

J gene: TRBJ1-5
clone size: -
V gene: TRBV28
D gene: -
CDR3 DNA: TGTGCCAGCAGGGGTCCGGGAAAACAGCCCCAGCATTTT
CDR3 protein: CASRGPGKQPQHF

J gene: TRBJ1-3
clone size: few
V gene: TRBV5-1
D gene: -
CDR3 DNA: TGCGCCAGCAGCTTTTCATCAGGGGCTGGAAACACCATATATTTT
CDR3 protein: CASSFSSGAGNTIYF

J gene: TRBJ1-1
clone size: -
V gene: TRBV28
D gene: -
CDR3 DNA: TGTGCCAGCAGTTTATTTGACAGGCTAGGAGGGACTGAAGCTTTCTTT
CDR3 protein: CASSLFDRLGGTEAFF

J gene: TRBJ1-3
clone size: -
V gene: TRBV18
D gene: TRBD1
CDR3 DNA: TGTGCCAGCTCACCGCCCGACAGGGGAACGAACACCATATATTTT
CDR3 protein: CASSPPDRGTNTIYF

J gene: TRBJ2-1
clone size: -
V gene: TRBV19
D gene: TRBD1
CDR3 DNA: TGTGCCAGTCTACCCGACAGGGGTAATGAGCAGTTCTTC
CDR3 protein: CASLPDRGNEQFF

J gene: TRBJ1-5
clone size: few
V gene: TRBV7-3
D gene: -
CDR3 DNA: TGTGCCAGCAGTCGGGGCAGCAATCAGCCCCAGCATTTT
CDR3 protein: CASSRGSNQPQHF

J gene: TRBJ1-1
clone size: -
V gene: TRBV7-8
D gene: TRBD1
CDR3 DNA: TGTGCCAGCAGCTTCACAGGGGAAACTGAAGCTTTCTTT
CDR3 protein: CASSFTGETEAFF

J gene: TRBJ2-5
clone size: many
V gene: TRBV5-1
D gene: TRBD2
CDR3 DNA: TGCGCCAGCAGCTTGGGGCTAGCGGACCTCCAAGAGACCCAGTACTTC
CDR3 protein: CASSLGLADLQETQYF

J gene: TRBJ2-7
clone size: -
V gene: TRBV25-1
D gene: TRBD1
CDR3 DNA: TGTGCCAGCAGTGAATGGGGGACAGGGTACCACGAGCAGTACTTC
CDR3 protein: CASSEWGTGYHEQYF

J gene: TRBJ2-6
clone size: -
V gene: TRBV18
D gene: -
CDR3 DNA: TGTGCCAGCTCACCACCTATGAACTCTGGGGCCAACGTCCTGACTTTC
CDR3 protein: CASSPPMNSGANVLTF

J gene: TRBJ2-5
clone size: -
V gene: TRBV30
D gene: -
CDR3 DNA: TGTGCCTGGACCCCAAGTCGGGGGACCCAGTACTTC
CDR3 protein: CAWTPSRGTQYF

J gene: TRBJ1-5
clone size: once
V gene: TRBV4-2
D gene: -
CDR3 DNA: TGTGCCAGCAGCCAAGATGCCCTTTATCAGCCCCAGCATTTT
CDR3 protein: CASSQDALYQPQHF

J gene: TRBJ2-7
clone size: many
V gene: TRBV5-1
D gene: TRBD1
CDR3 DNA: TGCGCCAGCAGACTGAAACAGGGGCACGAGCAGTACTTC
CDR3 protein: CASRLKQGHEQYF

J gene: TRBJ2-2
clone size: -
V gene: TRBV2
D gene: -
CDR3 DNA: TGTGCCAGCAGTGTTTTAAACACCGGGGAGCTGTTTTTT
CDR3 protein: CASSVLNTGELFF

J gene: TRBJ2-1
clone size: many
V gene: TRBV7-3
D gene: TRBD1
CDR3 DNA: TGTGCCAGCAGCCGGGGACAGGGAAACAATGAGCAGTTCTTC
CDR3 protein: CASSRGQGNNEQFF

J gene: TRBJ2-7
clone size: -
V gene: TRBV11-2
D gene: -
CDR3 DNA: TGTGCCAGCAGCTTAATCGCCAGAACCTACGAGCAGTACTTC
CDR3 protein: CASSLIARTYEQYF

J gene: TRBJ2-1
clone size: -
V gene: TRBV2
D gene: -
CDR3 DNA: TGTGCCAGCAGAGACCGACAGGGAGGATCCTACAATGAGCAGTTCTTC
CDR3 protein: CASRDRQGGSYNEQFF

J gene: TRBJ2-2
clone size: -
V gene: TRBV7-9
D gene: TRBD2
CDR3 DNA: TGTGCCACCGGGGGGAGCGCTAGCCGGAGGACCGGGGAGCTGTTTTTT
CDR3 protein: CATGGSASRRTGELFF

J gene: TRBJ2-1
clone size: -
V gene: TRBV6-4
D gene: -
CDR3 DNA: TGTGCCAGCAGTCCCCAGGGTGGCGGGAAGATGGTCTTC
CDR3 protein: CASSPQGGGKMVF

J gene: TRBJ2-3
clone size: -
V gene: TRBV6-1
D gene: -
CDR3 DNA: TGTGCCAGCAGTGAAGGCGGGTTTATAACAGATACGCAGTATTTT
CDR3 protein: CASSEGGFITDTQYF

J gene: TRBJ2-7
clone size: -
V gene: TRBV2
D gene: -
CDR3 DNA: TGTGCCAGCATTGGGCCGCCTATAGGGAACGAGCAGTACTTC
CDR3 protein: CASIGPPIGNEQYF

J gene: TRBJ1-5
clone size: few
V gene: TRBV7-6
D gene: -
CDR3 DNA: TGTGCCAGCAGCTTAGCGCCCGACAATCAGCCCCAGCATTTT
CDR3 protein: CASSLAPDNQPQHF

J gene: TRBJ2-5
clone size: -
V gene: TRBV28
D gene: TRBD1
CDR3 DNA: TGTGCCAGCAGTTTGGACAGGGGGTCGGAGACCCAGTACTTC
CDR3 protein: CASSLDRGSETQYF

J gene: TRBJ2-3
clone size: once
V gene: TRBV5-5
D gene: -
CDR3 DNA: TGTGCCAGCAGCTTGCGTCACTCAGATACGCAGTATTTT
CDR3 protein: CASSLRHSDTQYF

J gene: TRBJ2-1
clone size: -
V gene: TRBV28
D gene: -
CDR3 DNA: TGTGCCAGCAGTTTAGAGTCTTGGGGGGAGCAGTTCTTC
CDR3 protein: CASSLESWGEQFF

J gene: TRBJ2-7
clone size: -
V gene: TRBV5-6
D gene: TRBD2
CDR3 DNA: TGTGCCAGCAGCTTCCGTAGCGGGGGCTCCTACGAGCAGTACTTC
CDR3 protein: CASSFRSGGSYEQYF

J gene: TRBJ1-2
clone size: -
V gene: TRBV27
D gene: -
CDR3 DNA: TGTGCCACCAAGTGGGGGAATGGCTACACCTTC
CDR3 protein: CATKWGNGYTF

J gene: TRBJ2-7
clone size: -
V gene: TRBV18
D gene: -
CDR3 DNA: TGTGCCAGCTCACCCGGAGAGGGGCGGAGGGAGCAGTACTTC
CDR3 protein: CASSPGEGRREQYF

J gene: TRBJ1-3
clone size: -
V gene: TRBV18
D gene: -
CDR3 DNA: TGTGCCAGCTCACCACCGTCCGCTTACTCTGGAAACACCATATATTTT
CDR3 protein: CASSPPSAYSGNTIYF

J gene: TRBJ2-5
clone size: -
V gene: TRBV5-6
D gene: -
CDR3 DNA: TGTGCCAGCAGCTCTGGCTGGGGGAAAGAGACCCAGTACTTC
CDR3 protein: CASSSGWGKETQYF

J gene: TRBJ2-7
clone size: once
V gene: TRBV25-1
D gene: -
CDR3 DNA: TGTGCCAGCAGTGAAAGTGTTGCCAACTACGAGCAGTACTTC
CDR3 protein: CASSESVANYEQYF

J gene: TRBJ2-7
clone size: -
V gene: TRBV7-9
D gene: TRBD2
CDR3 DNA: TGTGCCAGCAGCTTAGCTAGCGGGAGCTCGGGGGAGCAGTACTTC
CDR3 protein: CASSLASGSSGEQYF

J gene: TRBJ2-7
clone size: few
V gene: TRBV14
D gene: -
CDR3 DNA: TGTGCCAGCAGCCAAGGGCGAGGGCAGTCCTACGAGCAGTACTTC
CDR3 protein: CASSQGRGQSYEQYF

J gene: TRBJ2-7
clone size: few
V gene: TRBV5-1
D gene: -
CDR3 DNA: TGCGCCAGCAGGTCGAGTTTCGAGCAGTACTTC
CDR3 protein: CASRSSFEQYF

J gene: TRBJ1-1
clone size: -
V gene: TRBV6-5
D gene: -
CDR3 DNA: TGTGCCAGCAGTTACCCCTCAGGGTCCAGGGCTTTCTTT
CDR3 protein: CASSYPSGSRAFF

J gene: TRBJ2-3
clone size: once
V gene: TRBV28
D gene: TRBD2
CDR3 DNA: TGTGCCAGCAGTTACACTAGCGGGAGGGCCTCAGATACGCAGTATTTT
CDR3 protein: CASSYTSGRASDTQYF

J gene: TRBJ2-2
clone size: -
V gene: TRBV5-4
D gene: -
CDR3 DNA: TGTGCCAGCAGCCCTCTTCCAGGAGGGGGCGTCGCCGGGGAGCTGTTTTTT
CDR3 protein: CASSPLPGGGVAGELFF

J gene: TRBJ1-1
clone size: -
V gene: TRBV7-8
D gene: -
CDR3 DNA: TGTGCCACCCTTTACTCCGTCTCGATACGGGGTGAAGCTTTCTTT
CDR3 protein: CATLYSVSIRGEAFF

J gene: TRBJ1-1
clone size: -
V gene: TRBV27
D gene: TRBD1
CDR3 DNA: TGTGCCAGCAGTTCGACCGCAGGGGGTTACACTGAAGCTTTCTTT
CDR3 protein: CASSSTAGGYTEAFF

J gene: TRBJ2-5
clone size: few
V gene: TRBV28
D gene: TRBD2
CDR3 DNA: TGTGCCAGCAGTTTCGCTAGCGGGATCGGAGCGACCCAGTACTTC
CDR3 protein: CASSFASGIGATQYF

J gene: TRBJ2-1
clone size: -
V gene: TRBV10-3
D gene: -
CDR3 DNA: TGTGCCATCCAAGGCGGGACCTACAATGAGCAGTTCTTC
CDR3 protein: CAIQGGTYNEQFF

J gene: TRBJ2-7
clone size: -
V gene: TRBV6-5
D gene: TRBD1
CDR3 DNA: TGTGCCAGCAGTTACAGAACAGGGGGCATACCCTACGAGCAGTACTTC
CDR3 protein: CASSYRTGGIPYEQYF

J gene: TRBJ2-5
clone size: -
V gene: TRBV11-2
D gene: -
CDR3 DNA: TGTGCCAGCAGTTCTCAAGAGACCCAGTACTTC
CDR3 protein: CASSSQETQYF